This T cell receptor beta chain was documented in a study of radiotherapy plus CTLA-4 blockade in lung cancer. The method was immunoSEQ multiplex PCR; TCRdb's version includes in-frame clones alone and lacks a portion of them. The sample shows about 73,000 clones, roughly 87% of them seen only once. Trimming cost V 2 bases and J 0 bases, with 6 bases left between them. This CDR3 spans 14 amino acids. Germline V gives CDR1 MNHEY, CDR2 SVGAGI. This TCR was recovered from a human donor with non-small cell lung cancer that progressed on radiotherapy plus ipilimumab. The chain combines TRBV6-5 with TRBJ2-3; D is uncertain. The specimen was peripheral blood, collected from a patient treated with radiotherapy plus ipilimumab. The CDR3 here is CASSYVASTDTQYF. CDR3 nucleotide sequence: TGTGCCAGCAGTTACGTGGCTAGCACAGATACGCAGTATTTT.